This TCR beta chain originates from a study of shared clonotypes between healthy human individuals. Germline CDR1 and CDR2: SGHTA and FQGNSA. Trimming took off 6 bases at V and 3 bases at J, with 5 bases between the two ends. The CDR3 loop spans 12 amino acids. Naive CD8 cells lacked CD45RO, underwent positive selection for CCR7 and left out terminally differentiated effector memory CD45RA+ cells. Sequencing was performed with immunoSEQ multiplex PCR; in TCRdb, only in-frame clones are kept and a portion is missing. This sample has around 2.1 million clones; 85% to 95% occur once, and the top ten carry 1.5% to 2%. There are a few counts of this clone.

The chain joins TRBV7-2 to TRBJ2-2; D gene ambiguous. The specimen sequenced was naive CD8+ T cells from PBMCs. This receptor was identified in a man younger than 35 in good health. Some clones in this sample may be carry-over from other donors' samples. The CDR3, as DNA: TGTGCCAGCAGGTGGGACACCGGGGAGCTGTTTTTT. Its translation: CASRWDTGELFF.